This passage covers 6 T cell receptor beta chains from one sample sequenced in a study of blood T cell repertoires in COVID-19. Generated by immunoSEQ multiplex PCR, the TCRdb table keeps only in-frame clones and is missing some. The sample records around 270,000 clones, about 89% being singletons. Material for sequencing was peripheral blood. The receptors were sampled from a man aged 35 to 55 who had recovered from COVID-19.

This clone was seen a single time. CDR3 in amino acids: CASSPTSGQNIQYF. The DNA for the CDR3 is TGTGCCAGCAGCCCGACTAGCGGACAAAACATTCAGTACTTC. This chain joins TRBV7-2 and TRBJ2-4; the match to TRBD2 covers 9 bases. Germline V gives CDR1 SGHTA, CDR2 FQGNSA. The CDR3 runs to 14 residues. V shed 5 bases and J 5 bases; nucleotides not matched to a gene: 4. Full variable domain (outside the CDR3, taken from reference TRBV7-2 and TRBJ2-4): GAGVSQSPSNKVTEKGKDVELRCDPISGHTALYWYRQSLGQGLEFLIYFQGNSAPDKSGLPSDRFSAERTGGSVSTLTIQRTQQEDSAVYLCASSPTSGQNIQYFGAGTRLSVL.

This chain uses TRBV5-5 with TRBJ2-4; TRBD2 matches at 12 bases. CDR1 and CDR2 from the germline V gene are SGHKS and YYEKEE (reference sequence). With V trimmed by 4 bases and J by 2 bases, 7 bases remained unmatched. The CDR3 has 17 residues. CDR3 amino acids: CASSTAGLAGSKNIQYF. The CDR3 coding sequence is TGTGCCAGCAGCACCGCCGGACTAGCGGGATCCAAAAACATTCAGTACTTC.

The J gene is TRBJ2-1, the V gene TRBV19; 11 bases align to TRBD2. V trimming: 2 bases; J trimming: 6 bases; junction bases outside the gene matches: 3. CDR1 and CDR2 (germline): LNHDA, SQIVND (reference sequence). This CDR3 is built from 15 residues. The CDR3 DNA reads as TGTGCCAGTAGTATATTAGCGGGAGGGCCCAATGAGCAGTTCTTC. Its translation: CASSILAGGPNEQFF.

The chain links TRBV12-3 or TRBV12-4 to TRBJ1-2; maybe TRBD1 (5 bases). V was pared by 5 bases and J by 8 bases, with 12 bases between. The CDR3 spans 12 residues. The CDR3 loop is CASSPRGYGYTF. The CDR3 coding sequence is TGTGCCAGCAGTCCGCGGGGGTACGGCTACACCTTC.

Only a few counts were recorded for this clone. V is TRBV5-4 and J is TRBJ1-2, with 11 nucleotides matching TRBD1. The ends lost 0 bases at V and 4 bases at J; junction bases unmatched: 5. Germline-derived CDR1 and CDR2 are SGHNT and YYREEE (reference sequence). This CDR3 is 16 amino acids long. As DNA, the CDR3 is TGTGCCAGCAGCTTGGCCCTGGGACAGGGGGGCTATGGCTACACCTTC. This translates into CASSLALGQGGYGYTF.

The rearrangement uses TRBV9 and TRBJ2-3; 11 nucleotides agree with TRBD2. This CDR3 is 15 amino acids long. CDR1 SGDLS and CDR2 YYNGEE come from the germline V gene. J lost 5 bases, V lost 6 bases, and 8 bases had no gene match. CDR3 DNA sequence: TGTGCCAGCACCCCGGGACTAGCGGCAAGAGATACGCAGTATTTT. Amino acids: CASTPGLAARDTQYF.